These 27 T cell receptor beta chains were sequenced from one sample in a study of T cell responses to AZD1222 COVID-19 vaccine. Profiling relied on immunoSEQ multiplex PCR, and the TCRdb table lists in-frame clones only, not all of them. The sample lists approximately 200,000 clones, 85% to 90% occurring once. Sequenced material: peripheral blood, taken on day 0 of AZD1222 vaccination. These receptor sequences come from an adult in good health.

The chain links TRBV11-2 to TRBJ2-1; D possibly corresponds to TRBD2 (7 bases). Germline values: CDR1 SGHAT, CDR2 FQNNGV. This CDR3 has 14 residues. Trimming removed 6 bases from V and 9 bases from J, with 18 bases in between. CDR3 sequence reads: CASRIGGGRSEQFF. In nucleotides, the CDR3 is TGTGCCAGCAGAATTGGGGGGGGCCGAAGTGAGCAGTTCTTC.

The chain joins TRBV7-2 to TRBJ1-4, with 8 bases lining up with TRBD1. Germline CDR1 is SGHTA and CDR2 is FQGNSA. Germline trimming cut 2 bases from V and 0 bases from J; bases unmatched to any gene: 2. This CDR3 contains 16 residues. CDR3 loop: CASSLQGAPTNEKLFF. CDR3 DNA sequence: TGTGCCAGCAGCTTACAGGGGGCTCCAACTAATGAAAAACTGTTTTTT.

The CDR3 bases are TGTGCCAGCAAACGCGAGGGGGCTGGTAACACCGGGGAGCTGTTTTTT. Protein: CASKREGAGNTGELFF. The chain joins TRBV3-1 (or the pseudogene TRBV3-2) to TRBJ2-2; 7 bases fit TRBD1. The J segment lost 2 bases and the V segment lost 7 bases, leaving 10 bases of the junction unmatched. CDR1 is LGHDT and CDR2 is YNNKEL in the germline V gene (reference sequence). The length of the CDR3 is 16 residues.

This chain joins TRBV7-3 and TRBJ1-1; D unresolved. Trimming cost V 1 base and J 1 base, with 13 bases left between them. The CDR3 runs 16 residues. Germline loops: CDR1 SGHTA, CDR2 FQGTGA. The CDR3 DNA sequence: TGTGCCAGCAGCTTAAGGGCAGGTCCTACGAACACTGAAGCTTTCTTT. Its translation is CASSLRAGPTNTEAFF.

This chain uses TRBV10-3 with TRBJ1-3; TRBD1 is a possible D gene (6 bases). The CDR3 consists of 17 residues. The germline V gene encodes CDR1 ENHRY and CDR2 SYGVKD. Trimming left V 6 bases short and J 2 bases short, with 20 bases between. CDR3: CAISPHQGSGAGNTIYF. The CDR3 bases are TGTGCCATCAGCCCGCACCAGGGGAGCGGGGCTGGAAACACCATATATTTT.

The DNA of the CDR3 is TGTGCCAGCAGTTTATCTCTCCGAAGCGGTGTGGGATTAAGTGGCTACACCTTC. It codes for CASSLSLRSGVGLSGYTF. The J gene is TRBJ1-2, the V gene TRBV27, with unresolved D. CDR3 size: 18 residues. The germline CDR1 and CDR2 sequences are MNHEY and SMNVEV (reference sequence). V lost 0 bases to trimming and J lost 7 bases, with 24 bases between them.

This chain connects TRBV5-1 to TRBJ2-6; D tentatively reads TRBD1 or TRBD2 (7 bases each). The V end lost 4 bases, the J end lost 0 bases, and 20 bases lay between the germline ends. The CDR3 covers 19 residues. Per germline, CDR1 SGHRS and CDR2 YFSETQ. This chain's CDR3 is CASSPMPGGASSGANVLTF. The CDR3 DNA is TGCGCCAGCAGCCCCATGCCAGGGGGGGCCAGCTCTGGGGCCAACGTCCTGACTTTC. Together with reference TRBV5-1 and TRBJ2-6, the CDR3 gives the full variable domain: KAGVTQTPRYLIKTRGQQVTLSCSPISGHRSVSWYQQTPGQGLQFLFEYFSETQRNKGNFPGRFSGRQFSNSRSEMNVSTLELGDSALYLCASSPMPGGASSGANVLTFGAGSRLTVL.

The J gene is TRBJ2-3, the V gene TRBV10-2, with TRBD1 matching 9 bases. The CDR3 is 17 amino acids. J lost 0 bases, V lost 7 bases, and 11 bases had no gene match. The V gene's germline CDR1 is WSHSY and CDR2 SAAADI. CDR3 sequence (DNA): TGCGCCAGCAAATCCCACCCGGGACAGGGAAGCACAGATACGCAGTATTTT. Encoded protein: CASKSHPGQGSTDTQYF.

The chain is built from TRBV11-2 and TRBJ2-7; 10 positions match TRBD2. The length of the CDR3 is 15 residues. The V segment lost 5 bases and the J segment 5 bases; nucleotides outside the gene matches: 9. Looked up from germline, CDR1 is SGHAT and CDR2 is FQNNGV. CDR3 sequence: CASSMIAGGVNEQYF. The CDR3 bases are TGTGCCAGCAGCATGATAGCGGGGGGAGTCAACGAGCAGTACTTC.

The chain is built from TRBV19 and TRBJ1-4; 8 positions match TRBD1. Germline trimming cut 5 bases from V and 6 bases from J; bases unmatched to any gene: 8. The CDR3 sequence is 15 residues long. CDR1 and CDR2 (germline): LNHDA, SQIVND (reference sequence). CDR3 in DNA: TGTGCCAGTAGTCAGGGACAGGCGCCGGATGAAAAACTGTTTTTT. Translating gives CASSQGQAPDEKLFF.

This chain links TRBV27 with TRBJ2-7, with a tentative D call TRBD2 (7 bases). Germline CDR1 is MNHEY and CDR2 is SMNVEV (reference sequence). Trimming cost V 6 bases and J 3 bases, with 21 bases left between them. CDR3 size: 16 residues. CDR3 in DNA: TGTGCCAGCAGCCGAGGGGGGGGGCCGACATACTACGAGCAGTACTTC. Translating it yields CASSRGGGPTYYEQYF.

This sequence joins TRBV12-3 or TRBV12-4 and TRBJ2-1, with D perhaps matching TRBD1 (7 bases). V lost 2 bases and J 9 bases, leaving 11 bases between the germline ends. CDR3 length: 13 amino acids. CDR3 in amino acids: CASSLRQGGEQFF. CDR3 in DNA: TGTGCCAGCAGTTTACGGCAGGGGGGTGAGCAGTTCTTC.

This clone has just one count. V usage is TRBV7-9 and J usage is TRBJ1-1; 8 bases match TRBD1. Germline values: CDR1 SEHNR, CDR2 FQNEAQ (reference sequence). The CDR3 spans 14 residues. The trim removed 4 bases at V and 1 base at J, leaving 2 bases unmatched. CDR3 nucleotide sequence: TGTGCCAGCAGCTGGGGACAGGCGAACACTGAAGCTTTCTTT. It yields the protein CASSWGQANTEAFF.

This clone was observed once. The gene calls are TRBV12-3 or TRBV12-4 and TRBJ1-2; D is perhaps TRBD1 (5 bases). Trimming shortened V by 5 bases and J by 0 bases, and 7 bases separated the two germline ends. This CDR3 region has 13 residues. In DNA form, the CDR3 reads TGTGCCAGCAGTAAGACAGCTAACTATGGCTACACCTTC. Its protein product is CASSKTANYGYTF.

This clone was seen only once. The rearrangement joins TRBV20-1 to TRBJ2-7; perhaps TRBD2 as D (5 bases). The V gene lost 5 bases and the J gene lost 5 bases, with 10 bases spanning the gap. This CDR3 comprises 11 residues. Germline assignment: CDR1 DFQATT and CDR2 SNEGSKA (reference sequence). The CDR3 DNA sequence: TGCAGTGCTTGGCGGGCGGACGAGCAGTACTTC. Protein product: CSAWRADEQYF.

The chain recombines TRBV7-3 with TRBJ2-2; TRBD2 is a possible D gene (6 bases). Germline assignment: CDR1 SGHTA and CDR2 FQGTGA. This CDR3 comprises 18 residues. Trimming cost V 1 base and J 7 bases, with 22 bases left between them. In DNA, the CDR3 is TGTGCCAGCAGCTTAAAGGCCACTAGCCAGTGGGGAAGCGGGGAGCTGTTTTTT. Translating it yields CASSLKATSQWGSGELFF.

The sample holds one count of this clone. The rearrangement uses TRBV7-6 and TRBJ2-2; 9 nucleotides line up with TRBD1. Unmatched junction bases numbered 8, after V lost 5 bases and J lost 7 bases. CDR3 length: 15 residues. Germline-derived CDR1 and CDR2 are SGHVS and FNYEAQ. The CDR3 spells CASSPTGGAGGELFF. The CDR3 bases are TGTGCCAGCAGCCCTACAGGGGGCGCGGGCGGGGAGCTGTTTTTT.

This chain uses TRBV27 with TRBJ1-6; D not certain. This CDR3 has 17 residues. V lost 0 bases and J lost 6, with 15 bases in between. Per germline, CDR1 MNHEY and CDR2 SMNVEV (reference sequence). CDR3 region: CASSLSEGSPLNSPLHF. The CDR3 region has the DNA TGTGCCAGCAGTTTATCGGAGGGTAGCCCCCTTAATTCACCCCTCCACTTT.

The gene calls are TRBV10-2 and TRBJ1-5; TRBD1 might be the D (5 bases). Trimming stripped 10 bases from V and 7 bases from J, with 17 bases between. The CDR3 spans 13 residues. CDR1 and CDR2 from the germline V gene are WSHSY and SAAADI. Written as DNA, the CDR3 is TGCGCCATAGGGGCAAAACTGTGGCAGCCCCAGCATTTT. Translated: CAIGAKLWQPQHF.

The chain uses TRBV24-1 and TRBJ2-5; tentatively, D is TRBD1 (6 bases). The V end lost 6 bases, the J end lost 5 bases, and 9 bases lay between the germline ends. CDR1 KGHDR and CDR2 SFDVKD come from the germline V gene. The CDR3 has 12 amino acids. DNA of the CDR3: TGTGCCACCAGTCAGGGGCGGGAGACCCAGTACTTC. This translates into CATSQGRETQYF.

The rearrangement links TRBV29-1 to TRBJ1-1; 8 nucleotides agree with TRBD1. Per the germline V gene, CDR1 is SQVTM and CDR2 is ANQGSEA. V lost 6 bases to trimming and J lost 0 bases; unmatched junction nucleotides: 0. This CDR3 spans 12 amino acids. CDR3 nucleotides: TGCAGCGTCAGGGGGCTGAACACTGAAGCTTTCTTT. It is translated as CSVRGLNTEAFF.

The CDR3 DNA is TGCGCCAGCAGTCAAAGGGTACAGCCTCCCTATAATTCACCCCTCCACTTT. This codes for CASSQRVQPPYNSPLHF. The genes are TRBV23-1 and TRBJ1-6; D is ambiguous. TRBV23-1 is recorded as an ORF, its role being uncertain. The V gene lost 2 bases and the J gene lost 2 bases, with 13 bases spanning the gap. The CDR3 has 17 residues.

The rearrangement uses TRBV6-5 and TRBJ1-2; tentatively, D is TRBD1 (5 bases). The length of the CDR3 is 15 residues. Germline V gene sequence: CDR1 MNHEY, CDR2 SVGAGI. Trimming left V 0 bases short and J 2 bases short, with 10 bases between. CDR3 DNA sequence: TGTGCCAGCAGTTACTCCCACACAGGAAACTATGGCTACACCTTC. This translates into CASSYSHTGNYGYTF.

The chain couples TRBV5-1 to TRBJ1-2; D is perhaps TRBD1 (6 bases). The germline CDR1 and CDR2 sequences are SGHRS and YFSETQ. The CDR3 loop spans 15 amino acids. Trimming removed 1 base at V and 5 bases at J, with 15 bases between. CDR3 bases: TGCGCCAGCAGCTTGATGGGGGGCCTATGGTATGGCTACACCTTC. Residues: CASSLMGGLWYGYTF.

There are a few counts of this clone. The chain combines TRBV5-3 with TRBJ2-7; D gene unclear. TRBV5-3 falls under the ORF class, with uncertain function. The CDR3 extends over 14 amino acids. Trimming shortened V by 10 bases and J by 2 bases, and 19 bases separated the two germline ends. The CDR3 DNA reads TGTGCCGATCGAAGGACCAGTAGGCCCTACGAGCAGTACTTC. As protein: CADRRTSRPYEQYF.

This rearrangement joins TRBV18 to TRBJ2-1, with D possibly matching TRBD1 (6 bases). Trimming left V 5 bases short and J 6 bases short, with 8 bases between. CDR3 length: 12 residues. Germline V CDR1 and CDR2: KGHSH, LQKENI. The CDR3 loop reads CASSTGSNEQFF. CDR3 DNA sequence: TGTGCCAGCTCAACAGGGTCCAATGAGCAGTTCTTC. The entire variable domain, with the rest obtained from reference TRBV18 and TRBJ2-1, is as follows: NAGVMQNPRHLVRRRGQEARLRCSPMKGHSHVYWYRQLPEEGLKFMVYLQKENIIDESGMPKERFSAEFPKEGPSILRIQQVVRGDSAAYFCASSTGSNEQFFGPGTRLTVL.

This chain joins TRBV24-1 and TRBJ2-2; D may match TRBD1 or TRBD2 (5 bases each). CDR3 size: 12 residues. V lost 8 bases, J lost 7 bases, and 10 bases lay in between. The germline V gene has CDR1 KGHDR and CDR2 SFDVKD. The chain's CDR3 is CATTRDGGELFF. The CDR3 DNA is TGTGCCACCACCAGGGACGGCGGGGAGCTGTTTTTT.